This passage covers 23 T cell receptor beta chains from one sample sequenced in a study of T cell repertoires in cytomegalovirus infection. TCRdb reanalysed the reads using MiXCR and keeps one entry per CDR3 protein. The profile shows approximately 180,000 distinct CDR3 sequences, 17% of them singletons. Source material: CD8+ T cells from PBMCs. These receptor sequences come from a human donor in good health (CMV status not recorded). Some clones in this sample may be carry-over from other donors' samples.

The table lists this clonotype with a few counts. The chain is built from TRBV7-9 and TRBJ1-4; possible D gene TRBD1, 5 bases. The V end was cut by 9 bases, the J end by 0 bases, with 17 bases between. CDR1 and CDR2 from the germline V gene are SEHNR and FQNEAQ (reference sequence). The CDR3 spans 16 residues. The DNA for the CDR3 is TGTGCCAGTAGACCGGGGCAGACTGCAACTAATGAAAAACTGTTTTTT. Protein product: CASRPGQTATNEKLFF.

The chain combines TRBV12-3 or TRBV12-4 with TRBJ2-2, with 11 bases identical to TRBD2. V lost 6 bases to trimming and J lost 1 base; unmatched junction nucleotides: 4. CDR3 size: 16 residues. The CDR3 DNA follows: TGTGCCAGCAGCCCCCTAGCGGGGGGGAACACCGGGGAGCTGTTTTTT. This codes for CASSPLAGGNTGELFF.

In its sample, this clonotype was seen a few times. The CDR3 reads CASSPLSGYVQETQYF. In DNA form, the CDR3 reads TGTGCCAGCAGTCCTTTATCAGGGTACGTCCAAGAGACCCAGTACTTC. The chain carries TRBV28 and TRBJ2-5, with D possibly matching TRBD1 (5 bases). This CDR3 is 16 amino acids long. The germline CDR1 and CDR2 sequences are MDHEN and SYDVKM. V was trimmed by 5 bases and J by 1 base, leaving 17 bases between them.

The gene calls are TRBV12-3 or TRBV12-4 and TRBJ2-4, with D perhaps matching TRBD1 (6 bases). The CDR3 spans 12 residues. Trimming removed 6 bases at V and 15 bases at J, with 18 bases between. CDR3 sequence reads: CASSPGQFVLYF. The CDR3 bases are TGTGCCAGCAGCCCTGGACAGTTTGTACTGTACTTC.

The table lists this clonotype with a few counts. This chain joins TRBV12-3 or TRBV12-4 and TRBJ2-3; tentatively, D is TRBD2 (7 bases). The CDR3 spans 10 residues. V dropped 9 bases and J dropped 8 bases, with 9 bases sitting between them. The CDR3 bases are TGTGCCAGTAGGGGGGGTACGCAGTATTTT. Translation: CASRGGTQYF.

This chain uses TRBV6-2 or TRBV6-3 with TRBJ2-7, with D possibly TRBD2 on 6 matching bases. The V end was cut by 7 bases, the J end by 1 base, with 14 bases between. Germline V lookup: CDR1 MNHEY, CDR2 SVGEGT. This CDR3 is 14 amino acids long. The CDR3 region is CASTSVRESYEQYF. The CDR3 DNA reads TGTGCCAGCACCTCCGTCCGGGAGTCCTACGAGCAGTACTTC.

The table lists this clonotype with a few counts. This sequence joins TRBV12-3 or TRBV12-4 and TRBJ2-7; 7 bases are shared with TRBD1. This CDR3 contains 15 residues. The J segment lost 7 bases and the V segment lost 5 bases, leaving 14 bases of the junction unmatched. CDR3 sequence: CASSHRDSLYEEQYF. CDR3 nucleotide sequence: TGTGCCAGCAGTCACCGGGACAGCCTTTACGAAGAGCAGTACTTC.

This clonotype was observed a handful of times. The V and J genes are TRBV9 and TRBJ2-3, with TRBD2 matching over 10 bases. This CDR3 spans 17 amino acids. Germline assignment: CDR1 SGDLS and CDR2 YYNGEE. With V trimmed by 0 bases and J by 0 bases, 4 bases remained unmatched. CDR3 residues: CASSVDRAGGSTDTQYF. CDR3 bases: TGTGCCAGCAGCGTAGATCGAGCGGGGGGGAGCACAGATACGCAGTATTTT.

The chain employs TRBV7-6 and TRBJ2-1, with 10 bases aligning to TRBD1. The CDR3 runs 16 residues. Germline CDR1 and CDR2: SGHVS and FNYEAQ. V gave up 2 bases and J gave up 2 bases; unmatched junction bases: 3. The CDR3 sequence: CASSLSGTGAYNEQFF. CDR3 sequence (DNA): TGTGCCAGCAGCTTATCCGGGACAGGGGCCTACAATGAGCAGTTCTTC.

By sample fraction, this clonotype is medium-sized. The V and J genes are TRBV6-6 and TRBJ2-2; TRBD1 is a possible D gene (6 bases). The CDR3 has 16 amino acids. Deletions cut 5 bases from V and 5 bases from J, with 18 bases between. Germline assignment: CDR1 MNHNY and CDR2 SVGAGI (reference sequence). The CDR3 reads CASSPLGAQMTGELFF. In DNA, the CDR3 is TGTGCCAGCAGTCCGCTGGGGGCTCAGATGACCGGGGAGCTGTTTTTT.

This clonotype was counted a few times. The J gene is TRBJ1-1, the V gene TRBV14; D perhaps matches TRBD1 (6 bases). V dropped 0 bases and J dropped 5 bases, with 16 bases sitting between them. The CDR3 covers 16 residues. The germline CDR1 and CDR2 sequences are SGHDN and FVKESK. CDR3 sequence (DNA): TGTGCCAGCAGCCAAGAGGGGGGGCTTAGGATAACTGAAGCTTTCTTT. Protein product: CASSQEGGLRITEAFF.

Worth noting for this clonotype: Without the conserved terminal phenylalanine or tryptophan, this CDR3 likely stems from a read error. This rearrangement joins TRBV7-2 to TRBJ2-7; no clear D gene. This CDR3 has 15 residues. V gave up 4 bases and J gave up 9 bases, with 22 bases separating them. Germline V gene lookup returns CDR1 SGHTA and CDR2 FQGNSA. The CDR3 nucleotides are TGTGCCAGCAGCTCAAAACATTACTCTGGCTTGGGGCAGTACTAC. It yields the protein CASSSKHYSGLGQYY.

This clonotype was counted between two and nine times. V and J are TRBV7-6 and TRBJ1-1, with 7 bases fitting TRBD1. CDR1 SGHVS and CDR2 FNYEAQ come from the germline V gene. Trimming took 4 bases from V and 9 from J; bases not matched to a gene: 11. This CDR3 spans 14 amino acids. Here the CDR3 DNA reads TGTGCCAGCAGCTCTACCAGACAGGGTCTTAAAGCTTTCTTT. As protein: CASSSTRQGLKAFF. Based on the CDR3 plus reference TRBV7-6 and TRBJ1-1, the full variable domain is GAGVSQSPRYKVTKRGQDVALRCDPISGHVSLYWYRQALGQGPEFLTYFNYEAQQDKSGLPNDRFSAERPEGSISTLTIQRTEQRDSAMYRCASSSTRQGLKAFFGQGTRLTVV.

This rearrangement joins TRBV12-3 or TRBV12-4 to TRBJ2-3, with 9 bases that match TRBD1. V lost 4 bases and J lost 2; bases outside the gene matches: 10. There are 17 residues in the CDR3. CDR3 coding DNA: TGTGCCAGCAGTTCGGGACAGGGCCCGGGGTACACAGATACGCAGTATTTT. This gives the protein CASSSGQGPGYTDTQYF.

This clonotype occurred a few times. The chain joins TRBV4-1 to TRBJ2-1, with TRBD2 identical over 12 bases. V dropped 4 bases and J dropped 8; count of bases not matched to a gene: 9. Germline CDR1 reads MGHRA; CDR2 reads YSYEKL. CDR3 length equals 16 residues. CDR3 coding DNA: TGCGCCAGCAGCCCGAGGGCTAGCGGGGGGGCCGATGAGCAGTTCTTC. This codes for CASSPRASGGADEQFF.

This clonotype was counted a few times. The rearrangement uses TRBV6-8 and TRBJ2-7; a possible D gene is TRBD2 (5 bases). This CDR3 contains 12 residues. Germline lookup yields CDR1 MNHGY and CDR2 SAAAGT. Trimming shortened V by 2 bases and J by 5 bases, and 7 bases separated the two germline ends. Here the CDR3 reads CASSYEGDEQYF. CDR3 in DNA: TGTGCCAGCAGTTACGAGGGAGACGAGCAGTACTTC.

This clonotype occurred a few times. This chain joins TRBV6-2 or TRBV6-3 and TRBJ1-5; D uncertain. This CDR3 is built from 15 residues. The V and J ends lost 7 bases and 5 bases respectively, with 18 bases between them. Germline V CDR1 and CDR2: MNHEY, SVGEGT. Here the CDR3 DNA reads TGTGCCAGCATCTCCAGAAAGGGATACGATCAGCCCCAGCATTTT. Translating gives CASISRKGYDQPQHF.

This clonotype was counted only a few times. J is TRBJ2-7 and V is TRBV15, with 10 bases identical to TRBD1. Looked up from germline, CDR1 is LNHNV and CDR2 is YYDKDF (reference sequence). The CDR3 runs to 19 residues. With 1 base clipped from V and 0 bases from J, the junction kept 12 bases outside the gene matches. The CDR3 bases are TGTGCCACCAGCAGAGGCCTAACCCCGGGACAGGGGTTCTCCTACGAGCAGTACTTC. Its translation is CATSRGLTPGQGFSYEQYF.

This clonotype showed up just a few times. The chain is built from TRBV20-1 and TRBJ1-3, with D unclear. CDR3 length: 15 residues. CDR1 and CDR2 (germline): DFQATT, SNEGSKA (reference sequence). Trimming shortened V by 1 base and J by 0 bases, and 10 bases separated the two germline ends. The CDR3: CSARVIGSSGNTIYF. The CDR3 bases are TGCAGTGCTAGAGTTATAGGGAGCTCTGGAAACACCATATATTTT.

The table lists this clonotype with a few counts. This chain joins TRBV4-1 and TRBJ1-1, with D perhaps matching TRBD1 (6 bases). CDR3 length equals 16 residues. Germline-derived CDR1 and CDR2 are MGHRA and YSYEKL. Trimming took off 0 bases at V and 0 bases at J, with 11 bases between the two ends. The CDR3 DNA follows: TGCGCCAGCAGCCAAGAAGGGGGGCGGTTGAACACTGAAGCTTTCTTT. Amino acids: CASSQEGGRLNTEAFF.

The genes are TRBV7-9 and TRBJ2-3, with 9 positions matching TRBD2. The junction had 4 bases not matched to a gene; V was cut back by 3 bases and J by 3 bases. Germline CDR1 reads SEHNR; CDR2 reads FQNEAQ (reference sequence). CDR3 length: 15 amino acids. CDR3 DNA sequence: TGTGCCAGCAGCTTCCCGACTAGCGGAACAGATACGCAGTATTTT. Translated, it gives CASSFPTSGTDTQYF.

A few counts support this clonotype. The CDR3 is CATPPGQSYNEQFF. The CDR3 DNA reads as TGTGCCACCCCCCCAGGACAGAGCTACAATGAGCAGTTCTTC. The chain carries TRBV6-1 and TRBJ2-1; a weak D match, TRBD1 (6 bases). Trimming stripped 10 bases from V and 3 bases from J, with 16 bases between. Germline V CDR1 and CDR2: MNHNS, SASEGT. The CDR3 consists of 14 residues.

This clonotype was seen many times. The chain joins TRBV29-1 to TRBJ2-5; TRBD2 matches 7 bases. This CDR3 region has 15 residues. The J segment lost 4 bases and the V segment lost 0 bases, leaving 8 bases of the junction unmatched. Germline V gene data show CDR1 as SQVTM and CDR2 as ANQGSEA. The CDR3 reads CSVEDHGLGRETQYF. The CDR3, as DNA: TGCAGCGTTGAAGATCACGGACTAGGTCGAGAGACCCAGTACTTC.